These 30 T cell receptor beta chains share one sample of origin, sequenced in a study of blood T cell repertoires in COVID-19. Some clones are missing from TCRdb's copy, which holds only in-frame ones; the method was immunoSEQ multiplex PCR. This table holds 100,000 to 150,000 clones, about nine tenths found once. Sample: peripheral blood. These receptors all come from a human donor in a cohort sampled during active COVID-19.

This clone was counted a single time. The rearrangement uses TRBV6-6 and TRBJ2-7; D is uncertain. CDR3 length: 13 residues. V lost 5 bases to trimming and J lost 1 base, with 9 bases between them. CDR1 and CDR2 from the germline V gene are MNHNY and SVGAGI (reference sequence). In DNA, the CDR3 is TGTGCCAGCAGTAACTGGGCTTCCTACGAGCAGTACTTC. Translated, it gives CASSNWASYEQYF.

The chain has TRBV7-9 and TRBJ1-2; maybe TRBD1 (5 bases). The V end lost 4 bases, the J end lost 8 bases, and 17 bases lay between the germline ends. The CDR3 sequence is 14 residues long. Germline values: CDR1 SEHNR, CDR2 FQNEAQ (reference sequence). CDR3 coding DNA: TGTGCCAGCAGCTACAGCGGGGGACCCCACGGCTACACCTTC. Amino acids: CASSYSGGPHGYTF.

The V call is TRBV27, the J call TRBJ2-2, with 11 bases matching TRBD2. Germline values: CDR1 MNHEY, CDR2 SMNVEV (reference sequence). The CDR3 has 17 residues. Germline trimming cut 1 base from V and 4 bases from J; bases unmatched to any gene: 5. The CDR3 DNA follows: TGTGCCAGCAGTTTATTGGGACTAGCGGACCTCACCGGGGAGCTGTTTTTT. It specifies CASSLLGLADLTGELFF.

The gene calls are TRBV5-1 and TRBJ2-2, with 7 bases identical to TRBD1. After removal of 3 bases from V and 4 bases from J, the junction contained 9 bases not matched to a gene. Per the germline V gene, CDR1 is SGHRS and CDR2 is YFSETQ. The CDR3 runs 16 residues. CDR3 sequence: CASSSQSGQTTGELFF. The CDR3 DNA reads TGCGCCAGCAGCTCCCAATCGGGACAGACCACCGGGGAGCTGTTTTTT.

The V and J genes are TRBV3-1 (or the pseudogene TRBV3-2) and TRBJ2-7; weak D call: TRBD2 (5 bases). Germline CDR1 reads LGHDT; CDR2 reads YNNKEL (reference sequence). This CDR3 region has 12 residues. With 1 base removed from V and 7 bases from J, the gap between germline ends came to 8 bases. DNA of the CDR3: TGTGCCAGCAGCCAAGGAGGGCTTGAGCAGTACTTC. Protein sequence: CASSQGGLEQYF.

This clone was seen more than once but under ten times. CDR3 nucleotide sequence: TGTGCCAGCAGTGAACGGGGGGGAGGCTCCTACGAGCAGTACTTC. As protein: CASSERGGGSYEQYF. The gene calls are TRBV6-1 and TRBJ2-7; 8 nucleotides match TRBD2. The trim removed 2 bases at V and 0 bases at J, leaving 3 bases unmatched. The germline CDR1 and CDR2 sequences are MNHNS and SASEGT. This CDR3 has 15 residues.

This clone was observed a few times. The chain uses TRBV19 and TRBJ1-6, with no clear D. V was pared by 5 bases and J by 5 bases, with 10 bases between. CDR1 and CDR2 from the germline V gene are LNHDA and SQIVND (reference sequence). The CDR3 totals 14 residues. The CDR3 region is CASSWLQNNSPLHF. The CDR3 nucleotides are TGTGCCAGTAGTTGGCTACAGAATAATTCACCCCTCCACTTT. Looking up the rest from reference TRBV19 and TRBJ1-6 gives the full variable domain: DGGITQSPKYLFRKEGQNVTLSCEQNLNHDAMYWYRQDPGQGLRLIYYSQIVNDFQKGDIAEGYSVSREKKESFPLTVTSAQKNPTAFYLCASSWLQNNSPLHFGNGTRLTVT.

This clone was detected once. The chain employs TRBV6-6 and TRBJ2-5; TRBD1 matches at 9 bases. Germline CDR1 and CDR2: MNHNY and SVGAGI (reference sequence). J lost 4 bases, V lost 1 base, and 4 bases had no gene match. The CDR3 is made up of 15 amino acids. The CDR3 protein is CASSYFQGQGETQYF. In DNA, the CDR3 is TGTGCCAGCAGTTACTTCCAGGGACAGGGAGAGACCCAGTACTTC.

V gene TRBV19 combines with J gene TRBJ1-2, with 8 bases matching TRBD1. Germline V gene lookup returns CDR1 LNHDA and CDR2 SQIVND (reference sequence). The J segment lost 3 bases and the V segment lost 7 bases, leaving 4 bases of the junction unmatched. This CDR3 spans 13 amino acids. The CDR3 DNA reads TGTGCCAGTACTCCAGGGGGCGACTATGGCTACACCTTC. As protein: CASTPGGDYGYTF.

The rearrangement uses TRBV6-5 and TRBJ1-6; no definite D call. V was trimmed by 4 bases and J by 10 bases, leaving 14 bases between them. Germline lookup yields CDR1 MNHEY and CDR2 SVGAGI. This CDR3 is built from 14 residues. CDR3 region: CASSFGSIGSPLHF. CDR3 bases: TGTGCCAGCAGTTTCGGGTCAATCGGATCACCCCTCCACTTT.

The chain employs TRBV6-4 and TRBJ2-3; 8 nucleotides agree with TRBD2. The CDR3 has 16 amino acids. Germline values: CDR1 MRHNA, CDR2 SNTAGT. V lost 2 bases to trimming and J lost 2 bases; unmatched junction nucleotides: 6. CDR3 sequence (DNA): TGTGCCAGCAGTGACCGGGCGGGGGGTACCACAGATACGCAGTATTTT. Its translation: CASSDRAGGTTDTQYF.

CDR3 nucleotide sequence: TGTGCCAGCATGGGACAGACTAATGAAAAACTGTTTTTT. It specifies CASMGQTNEKLFF. The V call is TRBV25-1, the J call TRBJ1-4, with TRBD1 matching over 7 bases. The V gene end was trimmed by 7 bases and the J gene end by 2 bases; junction bases not matched to a gene: 1. Germline loops: CDR1 MGHDK, CDR2 SYGVNS. There are 13 residues in the CDR3.

The V call is TRBV7-9, the J call TRBJ2-7; D possibly corresponds to TRBD1 (6 bases). V dropped 5 bases and J dropped 0 bases, with 20 bases sitting between them. Germline V gene sequence: CDR1 SEHNR, CDR2 FQNEAQ (reference sequence). This CDR3 has 17 amino acids. The CDR3 loop reads CASSPGRQARSSYEQYF. CDR3 bases: TGTGCCAGCAGCCCAGGGAGACAGGCTAGGAGCTCCTACGAGCAGTACTTC.

The chain couples TRBV5-3 to TRBJ2-7; 7 positions agree with TRBD2. TRBV5-3 is noted as an ORF with a role that remains uncertain. The CDR3 loop spans 14 amino acids. After removal of 4 bases from V and 0 bases from J, the junction contained 4 bases not matched to a gene. The CDR3, as DNA: TGTGCCAGAAGCGCGGGAGCCAGCTCCTACGAGCAGTACTTC. Translation gives CARSAGASSYEQYF.

The count of this clone is one. V gene TRBV9 combines with J gene TRBJ2-1; 8 bases are shared with TRBD1. Trimming took 2 bases from V and 4 from J; bases not matched to a gene: 5. CDR1 and CDR2 (germline): SGDLS, YYNGEE. This CDR3 comprises 15 residues. The CDR3 DNA follows: TGTGCCAGCAGCGTGCAGGGGGCTGGTTACAATGAGCAGTTCTTC. Its translation is CASSVQGAGYNEQFF.

V is TRBV4-2 and J is TRBJ1-2; 7 nucleotides align to TRBD1. CDR1 and CDR2 from the germline V gene are LGHNA and YNFKEQ. The V gene end was trimmed by 4 bases and the J gene end by 0 bases; junction bases not matched to a gene: 2. The CDR3 runs 14 residues. CDR3 sequence reads: CASSRGQPNYGYTF. The CDR3 region has the DNA TGTGCCAGCAGCCGGGGACAGCCTAACTATGGCTACACCTTC.

CDR3 sequence (DNA): TGCGCCAGCAGCTTGTCCAGTCTCGGCACAGATACGCAGTATTTT. Translation: CASSLSSLGTDTQYF. The V and J genes are TRBV5-1 and TRBJ2-3; D gene unclear. Trimming shortened V by 1 base and J by 1 base, and 10 bases separated the two germline ends. The CDR3 spans 15 residues. The germline CDR1 and CDR2 sequences are SGHRS and YFSETQ.

This clone showed up just once. DNA of the CDR3: TGTGCCAGCAGCTTATTTTATAGCGGGGACTACAATGAGCAGTTCTTC. Protein sequence: CASSLFYSGDYNEQFF. V gene TRBV11-3 combines with J gene TRBJ2-1, with 8 bases aligning to TRBD2. There are 16 residues in the CDR3. Unmatched junction bases numbered 6, after V lost 2 bases and J lost 3 bases. CDR1 is SGHNT, CDR2 YENEEA, per germline.

J is TRBJ2-7 and V is TRBV4-1, with TRBD2 matching over 9 bases. Trimming cost V 2 bases and J 7 bases; bases outside gene matches: 12. Per the germline V gene, CDR1 is MGHRA and CDR2 is YSYEKL. The CDR3 totals 16 residues. DNA for the CDR3: TGCGCCAGCAGCCAACTCGATGTGGGACTAGCAAGGGAGCAGTACTTC. Residues: CASSQLDVGLAREQYF.

This clone was found once. The chain recombines TRBV27 with TRBJ1-1, with 8 positions matching TRBD1. Per the germline V gene, CDR1 is MNHEY and CDR2 is SMNVEV (reference sequence). The ends lost 8 bases at V and 0 bases at J; junction bases unmatched: 8. This CDR3 comprises 15 residues. CDR3 protein: CASHRQGRMNTEAFF. The CDR3, as DNA: TGTGCCAGCCACCGACAGGGGCGGATGAACACTGAAGCTTTCTTT.

J is TRBJ2-5 and V is TRBV5-1, with TRBD1 matching over 7 bases. The germline V gene has CDR1 SGHRS and CDR2 YFSETQ. The CDR3 sequence is 16 residues long. The V and J ends lost 3 bases and 2 bases, in that order; junction bases with no gene match: 10. CDR3 bases: TGCGCCAGCAGCTCCAGACAGGGCTTTGGTCAAGAGACCCAGTACTTC. Its translation is CASSSRQGFGQETQYF.

This clone has only a few counts. The chain recombines TRBV9 with TRBJ2-1; tentatively, D is TRBD2 (5 bases). V lost 0 bases and J lost 0, with 7 bases in between. This CDR3 region has 15 residues. Germline V gene data show CDR1 as SGDLS and CDR2 as YYNGEE. CDR3 nucleotides: TGTGCCAGCAGCGTAGTGGACTTCTCCTACAATGAGCAGTTCTTC. Translation: CASSVVDFSYNEQFF.

The rearrangement uses TRBV18 and TRBJ2-7, with TRBD2 matching 13 bases. Germline values: CDR1 KGHSH, CDR2 LQKENI. Unmatched junction bases numbered 9, after V lost 5 bases and J lost 2 bases. The CDR3 has 17 residues. CDR3 protein: CASSSPGLAGSPYEQYF. The CDR3 DNA reads TGTGCCAGCTCATCCCCGGGACTAGCGGGAAGCCCCTACGAGCAGTACTTC.

The chain links TRBV19 to TRBJ2-7; perhaps TRBD1 as D (5 bases). The CDR3 sequence is 15 residues long. V was cut by 3 bases and J by 4 bases, with 16 bases left in between. Germline loops: CDR1 LNHDA, CDR2 SQIVND (reference sequence). CDR3 sequence reads: CASSIGHQRAYEQYF. The CDR3 DNA sequence: TGTGCCAGTAGTATTGGACACCAACGGGCGTACGAGCAGTACTTC.

The chain recombines TRBV19 with TRBJ1-1; 7 nucleotides match TRBD1. The CDR3 runs to 16 residues. With V trimmed by 7 bases and J by 1 base, 12 bases remained unmatched. Germline V lookup: CDR1 LNHDA, CDR2 SQIVND (reference sequence). The CDR3 region has the DNA TGTGCCAGTACCACGGGACAGTCCCCCGAGAACACTGAAGCTTTCTTT. Amino acid sequence: CASTTGQSPENTEAFF.

The V gene is TRBV18, the J gene TRBJ1-2, with D tentatively TRBD1 (6 bases). The CDR3 has 15 residues. V was shortened by 4 bases and J by 1 base, with 13 bases between the two germline ends. Germline CDR1 reads KGHSH; CDR2 reads LQKENI. Here the CDR3 reads CASSLNRVGNYGYTF. Written as DNA, the CDR3 is TGTGCCAGCTCACTTAACAGGGTCGGTAACTATGGCTACACCTTC.

The chain couples TRBV6-5 to TRBJ2-2, with 7 bases fitting TRBD1. Germline V gene lookup returns CDR1 MNHEY and CDR2 SVGAGI. The CDR3 runs to 12 residues. The V and J ends lost 8 bases and 3 bases, in that order; junction bases with no gene match: 0. CDR3 region: CASDRDTGELFF. In nucleotides, the CDR3 is TGTGCCAGCGACAGGGACACCGGGGAGCTGTTTTTT.

The rearrangement uses TRBV2 and TRBJ2-2; 9 nucleotides line up with TRBD1. With V trimmed by 6 bases and J by 3 bases, 5 bases remained unmatched. The CDR3 has 15 residues. The germline V gene encodes CDR1 SNHLY and CDR2 FYNNEI. CDR3 in amino acids: CASRGQGGDTGELFF. CDR3 nucleotides: TGTGCCAGCAGGGGACAGGGCGGGGACACCGGGGAGCTGTTTTTT.

The rearrangement joins TRBV11-3 to TRBJ1-2; TRBD1 is a possible D gene (5 bases). This CDR3 spans 12 amino acids. Germline V gene data show CDR1 as SGHNT and CDR2 as YENEEA. Trimming shortened V by 2 bases and J by 8 bases, and 9 bases separated the two germline ends. This chain's CDR3 is CASSLNQGGYTF. The CDR3 region has the DNA TGTGCCAGCAGCTTAAACCAGGGCGGCTACACCTTC.

The genes are TRBV6-6 and TRBJ1-1, with a possible D match to TRBD1 (6 bases). The V end lost 7 bases, the J end lost 1 base, and 19 bases lay between the germline ends. Per the germline V gene, CDR1 is MNHNY and CDR2 is SVGAGI (reference sequence). The CDR3 is 16 residues long. The CDR3 loop reads CASTYGIDRPNTEAFF. Written as DNA, the CDR3 is TGTGCCAGCACCTACGGGATCGACAGGCCGAACACTGAAGCTTTCTTT.